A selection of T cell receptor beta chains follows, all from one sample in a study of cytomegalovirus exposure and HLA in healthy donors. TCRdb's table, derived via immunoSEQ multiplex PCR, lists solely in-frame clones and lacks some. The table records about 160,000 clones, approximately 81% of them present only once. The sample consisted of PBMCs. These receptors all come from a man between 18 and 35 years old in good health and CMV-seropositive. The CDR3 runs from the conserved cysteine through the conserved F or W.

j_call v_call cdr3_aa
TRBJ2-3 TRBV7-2 CASRPSGGQTDTQYF
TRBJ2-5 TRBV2 CASSDLRGRETQYF
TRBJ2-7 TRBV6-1 CASSDRGGPSYEQYF
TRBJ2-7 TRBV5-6 CASSLDRGRDTYEQYF
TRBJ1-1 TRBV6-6 CASSIPELNTEAFF
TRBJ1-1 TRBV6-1 CASTGVGAEAFF
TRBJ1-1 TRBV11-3 CASKRAWDTEAFF
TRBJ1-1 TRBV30 CAWMVGGNTEAFF
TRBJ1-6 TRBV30 CAWSGGQVNSPLHF
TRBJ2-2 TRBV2 CASNLAGDTGELFF
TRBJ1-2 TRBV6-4 CASSDSNRSYGYTF
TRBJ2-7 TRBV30 CAWTDFSGGLGGYEQYF
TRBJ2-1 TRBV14 CASSQTGVVEQFF
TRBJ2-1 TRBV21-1 CARPPAGGLNEQFF
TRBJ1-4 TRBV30 CAWSVDRGVGKLFF
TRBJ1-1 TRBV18 CASSPGQGEFNTEAFF
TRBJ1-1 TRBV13 CASSWTGGQPEAFF
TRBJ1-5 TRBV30 CAWSGPGQGSNQPQHF
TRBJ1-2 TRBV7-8 CASSFDPGQGGPPSGYTF
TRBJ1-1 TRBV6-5 CASSYPKGEATEAFF
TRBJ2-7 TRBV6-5 CASRVTGNSYEQYF
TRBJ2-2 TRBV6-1 CASSEAGWIGGLKTGELFF
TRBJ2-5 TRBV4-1 CASSRGVGETQYF
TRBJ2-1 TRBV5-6 CASSLYRGWNEQFF
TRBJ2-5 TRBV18 CASSPVQETQYF
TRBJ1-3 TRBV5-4 CASSFMGQSSGNTIYF
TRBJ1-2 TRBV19 CASSSGRQGNYGYTF
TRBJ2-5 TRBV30 CAWNPGQSQETQYF
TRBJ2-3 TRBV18 CASSPPSTDTQYF
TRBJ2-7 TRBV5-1 CASSGTDPYEQYF
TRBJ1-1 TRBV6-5 CASNKGGSTEAFF
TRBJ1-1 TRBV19 CASSPRRQFMNTEAFF
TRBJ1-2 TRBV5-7 CASSLNQRGYGYTF
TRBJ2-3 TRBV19 CASSILLGGVTDTQYF
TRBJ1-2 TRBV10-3 CAISREGYGYTF
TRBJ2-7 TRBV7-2 CASSLEWPSPYEQYF
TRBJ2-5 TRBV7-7 CASSSDRGETQYF
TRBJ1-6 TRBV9 CASSGETTGRLPLHF
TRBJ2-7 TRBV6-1 CASSGQGFSYEQYF
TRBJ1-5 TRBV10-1 CASQAGRYSNQPQHF
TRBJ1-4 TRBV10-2 CASSDVVWGANEKLFF
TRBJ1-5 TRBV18 CASSQGTGPPNQPQHF
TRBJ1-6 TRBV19 CASSPQGAISPLHF
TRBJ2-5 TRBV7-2 CASSLPGQKETQYF
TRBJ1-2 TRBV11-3 CASSLGQNYGYTF
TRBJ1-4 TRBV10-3 CAISESRGTAEKLFF